This T cell receptor (beta chain) came from a study of monozygotic twins with inflammatory bowel disease. Whole-study findings and limits: Fewer shared clonotypes with others were found in IBD patients than in healthy twins, especially with disease activity.

As concerns this clonotype: The antigen is not known.

Germline V CDR1 and CDR2: SNHLY, FYNNEI. The CDR3 covers 16 residues. Addition of UMIs with a 6-nucleotide sample barcode was achieved by template switching. One entry per CDR3 protein, without DNA, is what TCRdb gives after re-calling the 5' RACE reads. Its table records about 99,000 distinct CDR3 sequences. The chain carries TRBV2 and TRBJ2-4; TCRdb's D call of TRBD1 is untestable without DNA. This sequence was found in a human donor with ulcerative colitis or Crohn's disease, or a healthy co-twin of an affected twin (not recorded which). The sequenced sample consisted of blood. The CDR3 region is CASSGQGASAKNIQYF.